The clone carrying this T cell receptor (beta chain) was found a few times. Participant-given clinical history determined each cohort assignment. This record belongs to a study of blood T cell repertoires in COVID-19. About the study: Spain, Italy and the United States supplied samples that represented acute and convalescent COVID-19.

As originally analysed: Researchers report that nucleated cell counts were estimated from reference gene primer amplification. The assay was immunoSEQ multiplex PCR, and TCRdb's table has in-frame clones only and misses some. For V, J and clone size, that table is used; D and trimming come from the DNA. Here the sample spans roughly 200,000 clones, 80% to 90% being singletons. The receptor's source is a man aged 25 to 40 in a cohort exposed to, infected with or recovered from COVID-19 (not recorded which). Sequencing was done on a sample of PBMCs or T cells enriched from blood (not recorded which).

Here the CDR3 reads CATSGVYNEQFF. The DNA of the CDR3 is TGTGCCACCTCGGGGGTATACAATGAGCAGTTCTTC. The V gene is TRBV15, the J gene TRBJ2-1, with a possible D match to TRBD2 (6 bases). The CDR3 loop spans 12 amino acids. In germline, CDR1 is LNHNV, CDR2 YYDKDF (reference sequence). V gave up 8 bases and J gave up 4 bases, with 9 bases separating them. Based on the CDR3 plus reference TRBV15 and TRBJ2-1, the full variable domain is DAMVIQNPRYQVTQFGKPVTLSCSQTLNHNVMYWYQQKSSQAPKLLFHYYDKDFNNEADTPDNFQSRRPNTSFCFLDIRSPGLGDTAMYLCATSGVYNEQFFGPGTRLTVL.